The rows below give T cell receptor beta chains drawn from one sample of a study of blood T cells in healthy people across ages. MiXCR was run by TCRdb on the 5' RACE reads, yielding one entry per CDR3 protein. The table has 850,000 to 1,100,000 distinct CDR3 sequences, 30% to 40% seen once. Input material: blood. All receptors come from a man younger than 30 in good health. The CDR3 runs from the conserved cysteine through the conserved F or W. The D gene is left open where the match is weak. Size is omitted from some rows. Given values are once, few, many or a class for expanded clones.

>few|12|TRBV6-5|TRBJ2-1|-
CASILSDSEQFF
TGTGCCAGCATCCTTTCGGACAGTGAGCAGTTCTTC
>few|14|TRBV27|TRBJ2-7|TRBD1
CASSTRTGGYEQYF
TGTGCCAGCAGTACGAGGACAGGGGGCTACGAGCAGTACTTC
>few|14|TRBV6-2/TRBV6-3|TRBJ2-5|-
CASSNGTVKETQYF
TGTGCCAGCAGCAACGGGACCGTTAAAGAGACCCAGTACTTC
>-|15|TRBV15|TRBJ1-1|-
CATSPSGRVRTEAFF
TGTGCCACCAGCCCATCAGGCAGGGTACGCACTGAAGCTTTCTTT
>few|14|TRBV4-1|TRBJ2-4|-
CASSQARMRGIQYF
TGCGCCAGCAGCCAAGCCCGGATGAGGGGCATTCAGTACTTC
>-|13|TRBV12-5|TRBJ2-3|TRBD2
CATTTSDTDTQYF
TGTGCTACAACCACTAGCGACACAGATACGCAGTATTTT
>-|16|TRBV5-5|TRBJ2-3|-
CASSLIAALDWDTQYF
TGTGCCAGCAGCTTAATCGCCGCCCTTGACTGGGATACGCAGTATTTT
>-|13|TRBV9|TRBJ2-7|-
CASSPSADNEQYF
TGTGCCAGCAGCCCTAGCGCGGACAATGAGCAGTACTTC
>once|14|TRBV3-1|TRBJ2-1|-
CASSHYDWGNEQFF
TGTGCCAGCAGCCATTACGACTGGGGCAATGAGCAGTTCTTC
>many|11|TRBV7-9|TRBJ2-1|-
CASSFSDEQFF
TGTGCCAGCAGCTTCAGTGATGAGCAGTTCTTC
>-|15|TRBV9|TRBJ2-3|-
CAGSGEPGYTDTQYF
TGTGCCGGCAGCGGAGAGCCGGGGTACACAGATACGCAGTATTTT
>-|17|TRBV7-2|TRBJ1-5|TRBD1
CASSLEPGTGWNQPQHF
TGTGCCAGCAGCTTAGAGCCGGGGACAGGGTGGAATCAGCCCCAGCATTTT
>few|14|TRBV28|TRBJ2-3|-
CASNPGLPAFKQYF
TGTGCCAGCAACCCCGGACTCCCCGCATTTAAGCAGTATTTT